The 26 T cell receptor beta chains reported below all come from one sample, sequenced in a study of beta chain features in type 1 diabetes. No cognate antigen is known for these TCRs. What was sequenced were expressed TCRB transcripts, since all of the isolated RNA had been reverse transcribed. The assay was immunoSEQ multiplex PCR, and TCRdb's table has in-frame clones only and misses some. This table holds around 70,000 clones, around 49% found once. Broader study findings: There was a moderate but significant shortening of TCRB CDR3s in all four CD4+ subsets of Type 1 diabetes patients.

Sequencing was performed on central memory CD4+ T cells from blood. The receptors were gathered from a man aged 30 to 45 with type 1 diabetes.

V gene TRBV6-5 combines with J gene TRBJ1-1, with unresolved D. This CDR3 comprises 14 residues. Looked up from germline, CDR1 is MNHEY and CDR2 is SVGAGI. V was trimmed by 4 bases and J by 3 bases, leaving 12 bases between them. The CDR3 protein is CASSSYDGDTEAFF. The CDR3 nucleotides are TGTGCCAGCAGTTCTTACGACGGGGACACTGAAGCTTTCTTT.

This clone came up a few times. V is TRBV5-1 and J is TRBJ2-1, with 12 positions matching TRBD2. Germline CDR1 reads SGHRS; CDR2 reads YFSETQ. The CDR3 is made up of 16 amino acids. J lost 2 bases, V lost 3 bases, and 3 bases had no gene match. CDR3 DNA: TGCGCCAGCAGCTCGACTAGCGGGAGCCCCTACAATGAGCAGTTCTTC. Translating it yields CASSSTSGSPYNEQFF.

This clone has more than one count but fewer than ten. The chain uses TRBV7-9 and TRBJ1-2; the D is unclear. This CDR3 region has 15 residues. The V and J ends lost 2 bases and 5 bases respectively, with 15 bases between them. CDR1 SEHNR and CDR2 FQNEAQ come from the germline V gene (reference sequence). The CDR3 here is CASSLNSGVYYGYTF. DNA for the CDR3: TGTGCCAGCAGCTTAAATTCCGGGGTTTATTATGGCTACACCTTC.

This sequence joins TRBV18 and TRBJ1-2; the match to TRBD1 covers 11 bases. The germline V gene encodes CDR1 KGHSH and CDR2 LQKENI. This CDR3 contains 16 residues. Trimming took 0 bases from V and 4 from J; bases not matched to a gene: 4. CDR3 coding DNA: TGTGCCAGCTCACCACCCGGACAGGGGGCGGCCTATGGCTACACCTTC. Its translation is CASSPPGQGAAYGYTF.

This chain connects TRBV5-4 to TRBJ2-7; D perhaps matches TRBD2 (6 bases). Germline assignment: CDR1 SGHNT and CDR2 YYREEE (reference sequence). The V gene lost 5 bases and the J gene lost 0 bases, with 9 bases spanning the gap. The CDR3 sequence is 13 residues long. The CDR3 region has the DNA TGTGCCAGCAGTTCGGGGGACTCCTACGAGCAGTACTTC. It is translated as CASSSGDSYEQYF.

This clone was seen only a few times. V usage is TRBV23-1 and J usage is TRBJ2-7; D perhaps matches TRBD1 (6 bases). TRBV23-1 is classed as an ORF, of uncertain function. The CDR3 loop spans 19 amino acids. Trimming stripped 7 bases from V and 3 bases from J, with 31 bases between. In DNA form, the CDR3 reads TGCGCCAGCAAACAAGCCAAGACAGGACCTACGGCGAGTGTCTACGAGCAGTACTTC. As protein: CASKQAKTGPTASVYEQYF.

This clone was seen a few times. V gene TRBV10-3 combines with J gene TRBJ2-1, with D possibly TRBD2 on 6 matching bases. CDR1 is ENHRY and CDR2 is SYGVKD in the germline V gene. The CDR3 length is 11 residues. CDR3 coding DNA: TGTGCTAGCGGACCCCAGAATGAGCAGTTCTTC. This codes for CASGPQNEQFF.

There are a few counts of this clone. V gene TRBV4-2 combines with J gene TRBJ2-3, with D possibly matching TRBD2 (5 bases). Trimming cost V 0 bases and J 1 base, with 8 bases left between them. The CDR3 covers 15 residues. Per the germline V gene, CDR1 is LGHNA and CDR2 is YNFKEQ. The CDR3 region has the DNA TGTGCCAGCAGCCAAGATTTGCGGGGCACAGATACGCAGTATTTT. It codes for CASSQDLRGTDTQYF.

The V gene is TRBV7-9, the J gene TRBJ2-1; 11 nucleotides line up with TRBD1. The CDR3 has 16 amino acids. V gave up 2 bases and J gave up 9 bases; unmatched junction bases: 9. Germline lookup yields CDR1 SEHNR and CDR2 FQNEAQ (reference sequence). CDR3 sequence reads: CASSLLLDRGQGEQFF. CDR3 DNA: TGTGCCAGCAGCTTATTACTGGACAGGGGGCAAGGTGAGCAGTTCTTC. Supplemented by reference TRBV7-9 and TRBJ2-1, the full variable domain reads DTGVSQNPRHKITKRGQNVTFRCDPISEHNRLYWYRQTLGQGPEFLTYFQNEAQLEKSRLLSDRFSAERPKGSFSTLEIQRTEQGDSAMYLCASSLLLDRGQGEQFFGPGTRLTVL.

This chain uses TRBV18 with TRBJ1-1; D may be TRBD1 (6 bases). The CDR3 loop spans 13 amino acids. V dropped 6 bases and J dropped 1 base, with 9 bases sitting between them. The V gene's germline CDR1 is KGHSH and CDR2 LQKENI. As DNA, the CDR3 is TGTGCCAGCTCGCAGGGACAGAACACTGAAGCTTTCTTT. Its protein product is CASSQGQNTEAFF.

The V call is TRBV4-2, the J call TRBJ2-7; tentatively, D is TRBD1 (6 bases). The germline V and J ends were trimmed by 1 base and 2 bases, with 12 bases remaining between them. This CDR3 contains 15 residues. CDR1 is LGHNA, CDR2 YNFKEQ, per germline. CDR3 bases: TGTGCCAGCAGCCAAGTCCCGGACAGAACCTACGAGCAGTACTTC. Its translation: CASSQVPDRTYEQYF.

The chain couples TRBV9 to TRBJ1-3; D is possibly TRBD1 (6 bases). V dropped 3 bases and J dropped 2 bases, with 12 bases sitting between them. CDR1 and CDR2 (germline): SGDLS, YYNGEE. The length of the CDR3 is 15 residues. The CDR3 here is CASSAKGDPGNTIYF. The CDR3 DNA is TGTGCCAGCAGCGCCAAGGGGGACCCTGGAAACACCATATATTTT.

This clone was counted a few times. The V and J genes are TRBV5-1 and TRBJ2-7; 11 positions match TRBD1. The CDR3 runs 14 residues. V lost 4 bases and J lost 5; bases outside the gene matches: 5. Germline values: CDR1 SGHRS, CDR2 YFSETQ. This chain's CDR3 is CASSRTGGNNEQYF. CDR3 coding DNA: TGCGCCAGCAGCAGGACAGGGGGCAATAACGAGCAGTACTTC.

This clone appeared a few times. V and J are TRBV30 and TRBJ2-5, with a tentative D call TRBD2 (5 bases). CDR1 and CDR2 (germline): GTSNPN, SVGIG (reference sequence). CDR3 length: 13 amino acids. V lost 2 bases and J 0 bases, leaving 7 bases between the germline ends. CDR3 coding DNA: TGTGCCTGGAGTCGCGGGTACCAAGAGACCCAGTACTTC. Translated: CAWSRGYQETQYF.

The rearrangement uses TRBV19 and TRBJ2-7; possible D gene TRBD1, 7 bases. V gave up 2 bases and J gave up 3 bases, with 14 bases separating them. Per germline, CDR1 LNHDA and CDR2 SQIVND (reference sequence). The CDR3 totals 15 residues. Here the CDR3 DNA reads TGTGCCAGTAGTATAAGAGGTCAGGGGGGCTACGAGCAGTACTTC. This translates into CASSIRGQGGYEQYF. The full variable domain, completed using reference TRBV19 and TRBJ2-7, is DGGITQSPKYLFRKEGQNVTLSCEQNLNHDAMYWYRQDPGQGLRLIYYSQIVNDFQKGDIAEGYSVSREKKESFPLTVTSAQKNPTAFYLCASSIRGQGGYEQYFGPGTRLTVT.

This chain links TRBV6-6 with TRBJ2-7; D is possibly TRBD1 (5 bases). The CDR3 runs 12 residues. V lost 6 bases, J lost 2 bases, and 8 bases lay in between. Germline V gene lookup returns CDR1 MNHNY and CDR2 SVGAGI (reference sequence). The chain's CDR3 is CASRDSTYEQYF. Here the CDR3 DNA reads TGTGCCAGCAGAGACAGTACCTACGAGCAGTACTTC.

This clone was counted at least ten times. The rearrangement joins TRBV18 to TRBJ2-3; the match to TRBD2 covers 9 bases. Germline V gives CDR1 KGHSH, CDR2 LQKENI. This CDR3 spans 17 amino acids. Germline trimming cut 3 bases from V and 4 bases from J; bases unmatched to any gene: 11. The CDR3, as DNA: TGTGCCAGCTCACCTTCCTGGGTAGCGGGAGTCCCAGATACGCAGTATTTT. It is translated as CASSPSWVAGVPDTQYF. The variable domain in full, with the rest retrieved from reference TRBV18 and TRBJ2-3, is NAGVMQNPRHLVRRRGQEARLRCSPMKGHSHVYWYRQLPEEGLKFMVYLQKENIIDESGMPKERFSAEFPKEGPSILRIQQVVRGDSAAYFCASSPSWVAGVPDTQYFGPGTRLTVL.

The chain employs TRBV9 and TRBJ1-3; 7 bases match TRBD1. Germline V gene data show CDR1 as SGDLS and CDR2 as YYNGEE. Trimming cost V 0 bases and J 4 bases; bases outside gene matches: 7. CDR3 size: 16 residues. DNA of the CDR3: TGTGCCAGCAGCGTAGAGGACAGGTTAGGAGGAAACACCATATATTTT. This codes for CASSVEDRLGGNTIYF.

The chain has TRBV7-2 and TRBJ2-5; D is possibly TRBD2 (6 bases). The CDR3 contains 14 residues. CDR1 and CDR2 from the germline V gene are SGHTA and FQGNSA. V shed 1 base and J shed 5 bases, with 11 bases lying between them. CDR3: CASSLGLEVETQYF. CDR3 nucleotides: TGTGCCAGCAGCTTAGGACTAGAGGTGGAGACCCAGTACTTC.

The rearrangement uses TRBV30 and TRBJ1-1; D unresolved. The CDR3 contains 14 residues. Germline assignment: CDR1 GTSNPN and CDR2 SVGIG (reference sequence). V was trimmed by 0 bases and J by 1 base, leaving 9 bases between them. The CDR3 loop is CAWSVLPRNTEAFF. As DNA, the CDR3 is TGTGCCTGGAGTGTACTGCCGAGGAACACTGAAGCTTTCTTT.

This sequence joins TRBV30 and TRBJ1-5; the D gene is possibly TRBD1 (6 bases). CDR3 length equals 14 residues. V was clipped by 0 bases and J by 10 bases, with 16 bases between them. Germline V lookup: CDR1 GTSNPN, CDR2 SVGIG (reference sequence). CDR3 sequence: CAWSVRGGPVPQHF. The DNA of the CDR3 is TGTGCCTGGAGTGTACGGGGGGGGCCCGTACCCCAGCATTTT.

V is TRBV5-4 and J is TRBJ2-3; 8 bases are shared with TRBD2. V dropped 0 bases and J dropped 2; count of bases not matched to a gene: 11. Germline CDR1 and CDR2: SGHNT and YYREEE (reference sequence). The CDR3 has 18 residues. The CDR3 DNA follows: TGTGCCAGCAGCTTGGCCCCCCGGGCGGGGGGAGTCACAGATACGCAGTATTTT. It codes for CASSLAPRAGGVTDTQYF.

The V gene is TRBV6-1, the J gene TRBJ2-7; 10 bases are a match to TRBD1. V gave up 4 bases and J gave up 2 bases; unmatched junction bases: 8. The germline V gene encodes CDR1 MNHNS and CDR2 SASEGT. CDR3 length: 16 residues. In DNA, the CDR3 is TGTGCCAGCAGTGGAATTGGGACAGGGGAGGCCTACGAGCAGTACTTC. Translated: CASSGIGTGEAYEQYF.

This clone has a single count. This chain links TRBV29-1 with TRBJ1-3; D call uncertain. The germline V and J ends were trimmed by 5 bases and 0 bases, with 8 bases remaining between them. The length of the CDR3 is 13 residues. The germline V gene has CDR1 SQVTM and CDR2 ANQGSEA. The CDR3 region has the DNA TGCAGCGTTCAGGAAAACTCTGGAAACACCATATATTTT. It specifies CSVQENSGNTIYF.

The CDR3: CASRPGTDSGELFF. The CDR3 DNA reads TGTGCCAGCAGGCCCGGGACAGACTCCGGGGAGCTGTTTTTT. V is TRBV6-5 and J is TRBJ2-2, with 7 bases aligning to TRBD1. Germline loops: CDR1 MNHEY, CDR2 SVGAGI. This CDR3 comprises 14 residues. Trimming at V came to 6 bases and at J to 6 bases, leaving 7 bases not matched to a gene.

This rearrangement joins TRBV7-9 to TRBJ2-5, with a weak D call TRBD1 (5 bases). Gene TRBJ2-7 matches the end of the DNA better, so the J call may be wrong. CDR1 and CDR2 from the germline V gene are SEHNR and FQNEAQ (reference sequence). The CDR3 has 14 residues. For the CDR3, the DNA is TGTGCCAGCAGCCCAGGGTCGGGTCCCTACGAGCAGTACTTC. Its protein is CASSPGSGPYEQYF.